The sequence of this T cell receptor (beta chain) was determined in a study of cytomegalovirus exposure and HLA in healthy donors. CDR3 length: 17 residues. The germline V gene encodes CDR1 SGHRS and CDR2 YFSETQ. The V and J ends lost 4 bases and 0 bases respectively, with 14 bases between them. This clone has more than one count but fewer than ten. A multiplex PCR was run with 60 Vbeta primers and 13 Jbeta primers. Assay: immunoSEQ multiplex PCR; the TCRdb copy retains only in-frame clones and omits some. The table includes 60,000 to 90,000 clones, about two thirds detected once. The source of this sequence is a woman in her forties or fifties in good health and CMV-seropositive. The specimen was PBMCs. The chain links TRBV5-1 to TRBJ2-6, with D possibly being TRBD1 (6 bases). CDR3 nucleotide sequence: TGCGCCAGCAGCCCAGGGACAACTTTCTCTGGGGCCAACGTCCTGACTTTC. Encoded protein: CASSPGTTFSGANVLTF.